In its sample, the clone carrying this T cell receptor (beta chain) was seen a few times. The antigen remains unidentified. Germline V lookup: CDR1 DFQATT, CDR2 SNEGSKA (reference sequence). This CDR3 spans 14 amino acids. The V end was cut by 0 bases, the J end by 2 bases, with 8 bases between. Each CDR3 protein gets one entry after TCRdb re-called the 5' RACE reads with MiXCR. The sample has some 560,000 distinct CDR3 sequences, more than 9% seen once; the top ten hold 2.5% to 3%. The data derive from a study of identical twins. Study-wide results and limits: Out-of-frame alpha sequences shared between twins exhibited an excess of low generation probability.

These same data were also listed under a study on yellow fever vaccine responses in identical twins.

The chain joins TRBV20-1 to TRBJ2-1; D remains ambiguous. Input material: PBMCs. The source of this sequence is a woman aged 18-35 years in good health. The CDR3 sequence is CSARDWVTYNEQFF. The CDR3 DNA is TGCAGTGCTAGAGATTGGGTAACCTACAATGAGCAGTTCTTC.